A selection of T cell receptor beta chains follows, all from one sample in a study of blood T cells in healthy people across ages. TCRdb re-analysed the 5' RACE reads in MiXCR, keeping a single row per CDR3 protein. The repertoire consists of 1.8 million or so distinct CDR3 sequences, with around 42% occurring once and the leading ten covering roughly 23%. The sample taken for sequencing was blood. The source is a human donor in good health. The CDR3 runs from the conserved cysteine through the conserved F or W. The D gene is left open where the match is weak. Clone size, where shown, is once, few, many, or a class for clones that have expanded.

DNA,CDR3,D,J,V,size
TGTGCCAGCAGGAGGGACAGAGCTAACTATGGCTACACCTTC,CASRRDRANYGYTF,TRBD1,TRBJ1-2,TRBV28,few
TGTGCCAGCAGCTTAGGGGACAGGGGATTCAATCAGCCCCAGCATTTT,CASSLGDRGFNQPQHF,TRBD1,TRBJ1-5,TRBV7-8,few
TGCGCCAGCAGCTTTGGGACAGGGGGTATGAACACTGAAGCTTTCTTT,CASSFGTGGMNTEAFF,TRBD1,TRBJ1-1,TRBV5-1,few
TGTGCCAGCAGTTCCCCCGAAGTGGGGTCAACTAATGAAAAACTGTTTTTT,CASSSPEVGSTNEKLFF,NA,TRBJ1-4,TRBV28,NA
TGTGCCAGCAGTTTGACAGGGGGGAGGGATGAGCAGTTCTTC,CASSLTGGRDEQFF,TRBD1,TRBJ2-1,TRBV12-3/TRBV12-4,few
TGTGCCAGCAGCCTCAAACCACAGGGGCAACGAGATACGCAGTATTTT,CASSLKPQGQRDTQYF,TRBD1,TRBJ2-3,TRBV7-3,NA
TGTGCCAGCAGCCCTACGCGGACAGGGATTGAGCAGTTCTTC,CASSPTRTGIEQFF,TRBD1,TRBJ2-1,TRBV6-5,few
TGTGCCAGCAGTTACCCTAAAGGGGTTAACACTGAAGCTTTCTTT,CASSYPKGVNTEAFF,NA,TRBJ1-1,TRBV6-5,NA
TGTGCCAGCAGCCCCCCTCTGGGGTACACTGAGGCTTTCTTT,CASSPPLGYTEAFF,NA,TRBJ1-1,TRBV9,NA
TGTGCCAGCAGCTTACGGGACTTCACAGATACGCAGTATTTT,CASSLRDFTDTQYF,NA,TRBJ2-3,TRBV7-3,few
TGTGCCAGCAGTCTAGGGGGGGAAGGGGGCACTGAAGCTTTCTTT,CASSLGGEGGTEAFF,NA,TRBJ1-1,TRBV12-3/TRBV12-4,once
TGTGCCAGCAGCTGGCATGACAGGAACAATAGCAATCAGCCCCAGCATTTT,CASSWHDRNNSNQPQHF,NA,TRBJ1-5,TRBV7-6,few
TGTGCCAGCAGCTTACGAGATAAAGCTTTCTTT,CASSLRDKAFF,NA,TRBJ1-1,TRBV7-9,NA
TGTGCCAGCAGTGACTACAGGGAGCTACCTAACTATGGCTACACCTTC,CASSDYRELPNYGYTF,NA,TRBJ1-2,TRBV2,NA